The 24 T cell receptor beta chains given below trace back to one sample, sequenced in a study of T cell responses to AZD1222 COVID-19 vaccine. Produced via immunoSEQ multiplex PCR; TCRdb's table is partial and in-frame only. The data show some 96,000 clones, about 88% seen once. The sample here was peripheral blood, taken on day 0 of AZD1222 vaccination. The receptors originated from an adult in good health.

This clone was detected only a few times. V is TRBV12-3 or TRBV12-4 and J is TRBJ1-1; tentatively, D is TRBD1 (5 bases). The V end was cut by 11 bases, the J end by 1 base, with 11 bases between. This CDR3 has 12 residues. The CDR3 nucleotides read TGTGCCGTCAGGGTTGGGAACACTGAAGCTTTCTTT. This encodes CAVRVGNTEAFF.

The CDR3 nucleotides read TGTGCCAGCCGACGGGCCCTCGGTAGCAATCAGCCCCAGCATTTT. Protein product: CASRRALGSNQPQHF. The chain is built from TRBV6-5 and TRBJ1-5; D unclear. V was pared by 8 bases and J by 0 bases, with 14 bases between. This CDR3 is 15 amino acids long. Germline values: CDR1 MNHEY, CDR2 SVGAGI.

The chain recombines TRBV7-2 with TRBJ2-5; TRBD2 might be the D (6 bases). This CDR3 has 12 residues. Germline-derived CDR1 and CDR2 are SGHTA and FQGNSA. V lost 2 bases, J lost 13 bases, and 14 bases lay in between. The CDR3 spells CASSLRLGTSYF. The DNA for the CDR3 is TGTGCCAGCAGCTTAAGGTTAGGGACTTCGTACTTC.

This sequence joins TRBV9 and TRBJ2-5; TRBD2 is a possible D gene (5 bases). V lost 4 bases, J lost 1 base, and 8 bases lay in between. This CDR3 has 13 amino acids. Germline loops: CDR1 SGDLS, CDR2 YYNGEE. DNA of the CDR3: TGTGCCAGCAGCACCACTAGCCAAGAGACCCAGTACTTC. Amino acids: CASSTTSQETQYF.

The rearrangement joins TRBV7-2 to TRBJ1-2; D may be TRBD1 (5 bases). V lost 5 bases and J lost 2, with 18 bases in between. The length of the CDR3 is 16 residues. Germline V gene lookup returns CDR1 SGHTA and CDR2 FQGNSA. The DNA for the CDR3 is TGTGCCAGCAGCCCTCAGGTGGGGCTAGTAAACTATGGCTACACCTTC. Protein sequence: CASSPQVGLVNYGYTF.

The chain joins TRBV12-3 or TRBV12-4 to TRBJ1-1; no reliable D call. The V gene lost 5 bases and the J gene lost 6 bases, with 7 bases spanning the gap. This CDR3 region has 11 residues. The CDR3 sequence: CASSTVAEAFF. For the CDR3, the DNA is TGTGCCAGCAGTACGGTGGCTGAAGCTTTCTTT.

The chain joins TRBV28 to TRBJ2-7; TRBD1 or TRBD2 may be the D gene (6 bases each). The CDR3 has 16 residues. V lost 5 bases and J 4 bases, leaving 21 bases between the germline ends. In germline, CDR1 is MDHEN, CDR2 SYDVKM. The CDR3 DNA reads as TGTGCCAGCAGTCCCCCTTCTGGGCGGGACAATTACGAGCAGTACTTC. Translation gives CASSPPSGRDNYEQYF.

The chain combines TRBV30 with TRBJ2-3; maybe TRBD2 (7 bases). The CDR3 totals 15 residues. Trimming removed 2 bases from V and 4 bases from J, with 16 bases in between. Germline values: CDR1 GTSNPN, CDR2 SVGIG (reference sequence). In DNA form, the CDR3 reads TGTGCCTGGAGTTCACCGGGGGGCCGTCCAGATACGCAGTATTTT. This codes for CAWSSPGGRPDTQYF. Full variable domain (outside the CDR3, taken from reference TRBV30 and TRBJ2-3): SQTIHQWPATLVQPVGSPLSLECTVEGTSNPNLYWYRQAAGRGLQLLFYSVGIGQISSEVPQNLSASRPQDRQFILSSKKLLLSDSGFYLCAWSSPGGRPDTQYFGPGTRLTVL.

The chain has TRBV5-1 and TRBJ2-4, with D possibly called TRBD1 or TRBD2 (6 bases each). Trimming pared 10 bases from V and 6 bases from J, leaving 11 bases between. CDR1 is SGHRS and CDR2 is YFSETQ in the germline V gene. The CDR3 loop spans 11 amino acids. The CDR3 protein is CASKGGNIQYF. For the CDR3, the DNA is TGCGCCTCTAAGGGGGGAAACATTCAGTACTTC.

Here the CDR3 DNA reads TGTGCCAGCAGCTTACAGATGGGCAATGAGCAGTTCTTC. Translated, it gives CASSLQMGNEQFF. The rearrangement uses TRBV11-2 and TRBJ2-1; D is ambiguous. V gave up 2 bases and J gave up 6 bases, with 8 bases separating them. This CDR3 is built from 13 residues. CDR1 is SGHAT, CDR2 FQNNGV, per germline.

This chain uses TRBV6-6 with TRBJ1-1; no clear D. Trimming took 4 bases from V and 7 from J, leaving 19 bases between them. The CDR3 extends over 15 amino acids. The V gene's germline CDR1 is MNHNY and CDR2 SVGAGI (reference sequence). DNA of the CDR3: TGTGCCAGCAGTTTAGAGAGCGCCGGTAGGTATGAAGCTTTCTTT. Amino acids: CASSLESAGRYEAFF.

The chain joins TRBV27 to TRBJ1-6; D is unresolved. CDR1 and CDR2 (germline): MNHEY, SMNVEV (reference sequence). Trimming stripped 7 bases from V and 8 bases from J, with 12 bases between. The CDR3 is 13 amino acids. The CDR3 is CASKGSRHSPLHF. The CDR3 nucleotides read TGTGCCAGCAAAGGTTCCAGGCATTCACCCCTCCACTTT.

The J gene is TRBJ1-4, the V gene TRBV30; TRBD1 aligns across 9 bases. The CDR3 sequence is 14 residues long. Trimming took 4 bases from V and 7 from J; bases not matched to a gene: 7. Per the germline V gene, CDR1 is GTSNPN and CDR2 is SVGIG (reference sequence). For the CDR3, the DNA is TGTGCCTGGAACACAGGGGGCGCGTCTGAAAAACTGTTTTTT. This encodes CAWNTGGASEKLFF.

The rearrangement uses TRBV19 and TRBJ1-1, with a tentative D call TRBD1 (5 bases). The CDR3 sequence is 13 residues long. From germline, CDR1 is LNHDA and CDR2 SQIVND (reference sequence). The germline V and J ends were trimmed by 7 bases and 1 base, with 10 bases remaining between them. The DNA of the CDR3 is TGTGCCAGTAACCCAGGGAGGAACACTGAAGCTTTCTTT. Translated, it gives CASNPGRNTEAFF.

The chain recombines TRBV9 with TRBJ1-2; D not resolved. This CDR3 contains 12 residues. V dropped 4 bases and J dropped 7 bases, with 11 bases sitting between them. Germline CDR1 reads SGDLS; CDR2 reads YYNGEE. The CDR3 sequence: CASSQGLGGYTF. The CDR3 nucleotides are TGTGCCAGCAGCCAAGGGCTAGGTGGCTACACCTTC.

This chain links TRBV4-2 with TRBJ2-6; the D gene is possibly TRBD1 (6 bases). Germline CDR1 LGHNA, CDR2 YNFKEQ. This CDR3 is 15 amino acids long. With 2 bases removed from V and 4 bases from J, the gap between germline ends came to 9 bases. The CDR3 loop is CASSQRGTGANVLTF. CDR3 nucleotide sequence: TGTGCCAGCAGCCAAAGAGGGACAGGGGCCAACGTCCTGACTTTC.

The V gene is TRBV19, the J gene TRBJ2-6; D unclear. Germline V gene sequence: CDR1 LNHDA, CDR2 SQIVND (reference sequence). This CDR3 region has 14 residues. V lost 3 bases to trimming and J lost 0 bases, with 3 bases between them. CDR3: CASSMGSGANVLTF. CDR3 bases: TGTGCCAGTAGTATGGGCTCTGGGGCCAACGTCCTGACTTTC.

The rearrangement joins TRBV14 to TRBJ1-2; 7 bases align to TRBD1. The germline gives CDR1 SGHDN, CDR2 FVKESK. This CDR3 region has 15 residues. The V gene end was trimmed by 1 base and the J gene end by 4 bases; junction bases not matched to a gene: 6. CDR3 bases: TGTGCCAGCAGCCAAGGACAGGGTACTGGCTATGGCTACACCTTC. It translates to CASSQGQGTGYGYTF.

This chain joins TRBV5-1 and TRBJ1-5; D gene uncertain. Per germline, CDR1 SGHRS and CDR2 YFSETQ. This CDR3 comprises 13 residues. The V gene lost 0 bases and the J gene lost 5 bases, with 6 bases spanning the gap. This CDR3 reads CASSLGGDQPQHF. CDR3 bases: TGCGCCAGCAGCTTGGGTGGGGATCAGCCCCAGCATTTT.

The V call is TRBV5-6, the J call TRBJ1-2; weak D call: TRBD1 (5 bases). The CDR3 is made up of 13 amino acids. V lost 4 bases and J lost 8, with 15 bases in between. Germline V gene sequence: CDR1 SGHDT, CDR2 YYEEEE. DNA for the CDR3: TGTGCCAGCAGCCAGATCGGGGGGAGCGGCTACACCTTC. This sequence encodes CASSQIGGSGYTF.

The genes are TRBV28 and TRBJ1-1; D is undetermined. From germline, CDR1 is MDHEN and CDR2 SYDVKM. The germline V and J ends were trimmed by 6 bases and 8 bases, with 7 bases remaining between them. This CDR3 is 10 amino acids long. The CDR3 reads CASSRTEAFF. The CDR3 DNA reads TGTGCCAGCAGCCGAACCGAAGCTTTCTTT.

DNA of the CDR3: TGTGCCAGCAGCTTGGAAGTAAATCAGCCCCAGCATTTT. Its protein product is CASSLEVNQPQHF. V gene TRBV5-5 combines with J gene TRBJ1-5, with no clear D. V shed 0 bases and J shed 4 bases, with 5 bases lying between them. The germline V gene has CDR1 SGHKS and CDR2 YYEKEE (reference sequence). The CDR3 has 13 residues. The variable domain in full, completed from reference TRBV5-5 and TRBJ1-5, reads DAGVTQSPTHLIKTRGQQVTLRCSPISGHKSVSWYQQVLGQGPQFIFQYYEKEERGRGNFPDRFSARQFPNYSSELNVNALLLGDSALYLCASSLEVNQPQHFGDGTRLSIL.

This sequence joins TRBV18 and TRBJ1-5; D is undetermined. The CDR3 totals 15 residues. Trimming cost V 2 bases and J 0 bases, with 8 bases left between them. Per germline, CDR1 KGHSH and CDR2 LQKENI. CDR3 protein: CASSPTGYSNQPQHF. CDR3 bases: TGTGCCAGCTCACCAACCGGCTATAGCAATCAGCCCCAGCATTTT.

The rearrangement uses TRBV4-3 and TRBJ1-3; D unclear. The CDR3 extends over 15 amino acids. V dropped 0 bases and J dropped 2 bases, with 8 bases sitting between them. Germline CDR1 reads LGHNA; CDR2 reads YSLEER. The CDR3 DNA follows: TGCGCCAGCAGCCAAGATGGGAGAGCTGGAAACACCATATATTTT. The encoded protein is CASSQDGRAGNTIYF.